This TCR beta chain was recorded in a study of blood T cell repertoires in COVID-19. Looking at the study overall: Sites across the United States, Italy and Spain contributed samples from acute and convalescent COVID-19. T cells, B-cell-depleted T cells, or PBMCs supplied cDNA or gDNA.

Data came from immunoSEQ multiplex PCR; TCRdb stores just in-frame clones and leaves some out. The profile shows 100,000 to 150,000 clones, approximately 90% of them singletons. CDR3 length equals 15 residues. Germline CDR1 is SGHTA and CDR2 is FQGNSA. V shed 0 bases, J shed 8 bases, and the junction held 4 bases outside the gene matches. Sequencing used peripheral blood. This TCR came from a human donor in a cohort sampled during active COVID-19. This chain connects TRBV7-2 to TRBJ1-3; 10 nucleotides match TRBD1. Here the CDR3 reads CASSLAGTGVDTIYF. DNA of the CDR3: TGTGCCAGCAGCTTAGCCGGGACAGGGGTGGACACCATATATTTT.